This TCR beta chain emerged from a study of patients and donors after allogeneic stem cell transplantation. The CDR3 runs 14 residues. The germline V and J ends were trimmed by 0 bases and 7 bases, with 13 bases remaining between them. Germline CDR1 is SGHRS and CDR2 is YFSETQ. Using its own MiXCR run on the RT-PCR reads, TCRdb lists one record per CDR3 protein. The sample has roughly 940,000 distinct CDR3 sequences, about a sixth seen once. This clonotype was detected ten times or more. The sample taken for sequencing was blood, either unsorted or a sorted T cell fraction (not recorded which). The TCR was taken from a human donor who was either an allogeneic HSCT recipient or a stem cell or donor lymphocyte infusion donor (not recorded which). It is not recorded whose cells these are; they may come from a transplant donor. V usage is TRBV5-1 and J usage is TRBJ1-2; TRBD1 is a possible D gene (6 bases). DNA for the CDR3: TGCGCCAGCAGCTTGGCAGGCAGGGGAAGTGGCTACACCTTC. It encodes CASSLAGRGSGYTF. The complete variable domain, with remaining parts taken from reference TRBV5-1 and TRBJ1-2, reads KAGVTQTPRYLIKTRGQQVTLSCSPISGHRSVSWYQQTPGQGLQFLFEYFSETQRNKGNFPGRFSGRQFSNSRSEMNVSTLELGDSALYLCASSLAGRGSGYTFGSGTRLTVV.